Sequencing of this T cell receptor beta chain was carried out in a study of cytomegalovirus exposure and HLA in healthy donors. Study at large: HLA-typed donors were the source of some 85 million unique TCRs, which an early data release held.

The PCR made use of 60 Vbeta and 13 Jbeta primers. The table came from immunoSEQ multiplex PCR; TCRdb's copy has only in-frame clones and leaves some out. The table has about 180,000 clones, roughly four fifths seen once; the top ten hold about 2.7%. The germline V gene encodes CDR1 SQVTM and CDR2 ANQGSEA. V was clipped by 4 bases and J by 2 bases; unmatched bases: 4. CDR3 length: 14 amino acids. Remarks on this clone: The antigen remains unidentified.

Study-level findings and limits: Clonal expansion was found to be greater in HLA-associated TCR beta chains than in equally common others in a later analysis. A link between a missense DCLRE1C variant and TCR beta V- and J-gene trimming emerged from a later analysis.

This sequence originates from a male donor in good health and CMV-seronegative. Sequencing input: PBMCs. The V and J genes are TRBV29-1 and TRBJ1-3; TRBD1 aligns across 8 bases. CDR3 amino acids: CSVGQGFPGNTIYF. The DNA of the CDR3 is TGCAGCGTTGGACAGGGGTTCCCTGGAAACACCATATATTTT.